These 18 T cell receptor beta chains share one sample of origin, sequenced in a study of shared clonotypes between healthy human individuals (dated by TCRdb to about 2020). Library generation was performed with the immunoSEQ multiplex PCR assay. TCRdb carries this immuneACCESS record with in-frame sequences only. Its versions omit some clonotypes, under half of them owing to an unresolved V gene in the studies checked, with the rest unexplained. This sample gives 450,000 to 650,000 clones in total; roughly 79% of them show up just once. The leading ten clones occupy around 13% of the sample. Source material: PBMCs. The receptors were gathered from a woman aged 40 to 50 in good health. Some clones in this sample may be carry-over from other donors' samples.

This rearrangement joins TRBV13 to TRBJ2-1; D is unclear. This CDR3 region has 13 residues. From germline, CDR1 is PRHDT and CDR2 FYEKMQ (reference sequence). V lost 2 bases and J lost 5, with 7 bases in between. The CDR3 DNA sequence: TGTGCCAGCAGCTTACAAGGAAACAATGAGCAGTTCTTC. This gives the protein CASSLQGNNEQFF. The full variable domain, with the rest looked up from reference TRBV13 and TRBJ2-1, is AAGVIQSPRHLIKEKRETATLKCYPIPRHDTVYWYQQGPGQDPQFLISFYEKMQSDKGSIPDRFSAQQFSDYHSELNMSSLELGDSALYFCASSLQGNNEQFFGPGTRLTVL.

The CDR3, as DNA: TGTGCCAGCAGCCCCGCTGGCGGGACGGTCAATGAGCAGTTCTTC. This gives the protein CASSPAGGTVNEQFF. The chain uses TRBV13 and TRBJ2-1; D might be TRBD2 (6 bases). CDR1 and CDR2 (germline): PRHDT, FYEKMQ (reference sequence). Deletions cut 5 bases from V and 6 bases from J, with 17 bases between. The CDR3 extends over 15 amino acids.

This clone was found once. The CDR3 spells CASSPHSGNTIYF. The CDR3 coding sequence is TGTGCCAGCAGTCCCCACTCTGGAAACACCATATATTTT. The rearrangement joins TRBV27 to TRBJ1-3; D unclear. CDR3 size: 13 residues. Germline CDR1 MNHEY, CDR2 SMNVEV (reference sequence). V was trimmed by 5 bases and J by 0 bases, leaving 5 bases between them.

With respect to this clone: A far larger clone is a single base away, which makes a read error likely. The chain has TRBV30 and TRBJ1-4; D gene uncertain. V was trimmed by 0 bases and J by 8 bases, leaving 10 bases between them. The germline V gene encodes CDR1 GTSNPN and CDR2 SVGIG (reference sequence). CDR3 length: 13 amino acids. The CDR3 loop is CAWSVNSDEKLFF. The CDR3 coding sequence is TGTGCCTGGAGTGTAAACAGCGACGAAAAACTGTTTTTT.

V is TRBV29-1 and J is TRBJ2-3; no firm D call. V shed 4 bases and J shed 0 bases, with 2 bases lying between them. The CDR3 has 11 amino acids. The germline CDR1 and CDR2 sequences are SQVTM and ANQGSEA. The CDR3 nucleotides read TGCAGCGTTGGTAGCACAGATACGCAGTATTTT. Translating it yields CSVGSTDTQYF.

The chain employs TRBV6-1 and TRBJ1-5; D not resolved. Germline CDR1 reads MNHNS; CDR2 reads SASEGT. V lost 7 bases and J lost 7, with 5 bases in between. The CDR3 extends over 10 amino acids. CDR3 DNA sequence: TGTGCCAGCAATAGGCAGCCCCAGCATTTT. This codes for CASNRQPQHF.

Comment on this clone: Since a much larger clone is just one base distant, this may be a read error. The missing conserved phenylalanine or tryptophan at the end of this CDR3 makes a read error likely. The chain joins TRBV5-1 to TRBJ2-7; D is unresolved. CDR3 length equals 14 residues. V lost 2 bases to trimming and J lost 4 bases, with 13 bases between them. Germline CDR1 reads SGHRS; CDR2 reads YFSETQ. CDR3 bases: TGCGCCAGCAGCTTTTTCGGACCACCTTACGAGCAGTACTCC. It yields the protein CASSFFGPPYEQYS.

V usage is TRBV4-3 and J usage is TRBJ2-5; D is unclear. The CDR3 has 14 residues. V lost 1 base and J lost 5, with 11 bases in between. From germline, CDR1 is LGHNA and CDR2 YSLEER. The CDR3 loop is CASSQAAGWETQYF. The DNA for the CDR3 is TGCGCCAGCAGCCAAGCCGCAGGCTGGGAGACCCAGTACTTC.

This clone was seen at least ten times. The CDR3 nucleotides are TGTGCCAGCACCACCTATGGACAGGGGAGGCATGGCTACACCTTC. Its translation is CASTTYGQGRHGYTF. This chain joins TRBV28 and TRBJ1-2; 9 bases agree with TRBD1. Trimming at V came to 7 bases and at J to 6 bases, leaving 12 bases not matched to a gene. CDR3 length equals 15 residues. The germline V gene encodes CDR1 MDHEN and CDR2 SYDVKM.

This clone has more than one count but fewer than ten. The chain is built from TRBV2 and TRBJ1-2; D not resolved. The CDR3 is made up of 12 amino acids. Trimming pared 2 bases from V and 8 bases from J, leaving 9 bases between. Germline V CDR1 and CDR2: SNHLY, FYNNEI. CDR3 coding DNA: TGTGCCAGCAGTGAACGGGCGGGCGGCTACACCTTC. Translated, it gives CASSERAGGYTF.

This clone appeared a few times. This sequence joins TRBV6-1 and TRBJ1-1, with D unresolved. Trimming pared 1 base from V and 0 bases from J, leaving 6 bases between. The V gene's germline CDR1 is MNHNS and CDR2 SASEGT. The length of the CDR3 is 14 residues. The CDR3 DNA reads TGTGCCAGCAGTGAAGAGATCGTGAACACTGAAGCTTTCTTT. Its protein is CASSEEIVNTEAFF.

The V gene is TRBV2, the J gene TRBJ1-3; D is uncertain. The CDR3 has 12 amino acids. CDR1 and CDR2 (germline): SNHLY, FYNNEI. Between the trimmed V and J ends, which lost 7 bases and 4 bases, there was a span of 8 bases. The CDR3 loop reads CASTGLGNTIYF. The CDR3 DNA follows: TGTGCCAGCACGGGGTTAGGAAACACCATATATTTT.

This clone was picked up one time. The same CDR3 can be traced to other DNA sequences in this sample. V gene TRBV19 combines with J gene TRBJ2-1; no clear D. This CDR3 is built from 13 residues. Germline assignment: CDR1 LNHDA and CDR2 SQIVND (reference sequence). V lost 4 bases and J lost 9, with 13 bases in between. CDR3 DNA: TGTGCCAGTAGTACCTCTAGGCATGGTGAGCAGTTCTTC. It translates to CASSTSRHGEQFF.

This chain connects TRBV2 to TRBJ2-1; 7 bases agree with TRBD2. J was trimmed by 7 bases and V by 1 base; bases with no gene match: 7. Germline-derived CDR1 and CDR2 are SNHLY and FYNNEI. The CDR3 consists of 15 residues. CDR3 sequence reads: CASSEEGTIVNEQFF. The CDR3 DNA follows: TGTGCCAGCAGTGAAGAAGGGACTATCGTAAATGAGCAGTTCTTC.

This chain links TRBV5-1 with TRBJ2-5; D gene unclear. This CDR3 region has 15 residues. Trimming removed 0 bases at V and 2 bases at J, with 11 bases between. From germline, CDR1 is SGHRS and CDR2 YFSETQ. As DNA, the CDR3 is TGCGCCAGCAGCTTGGCCATCCCGGTTCAAGAGACCCAGTACTTC. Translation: CASSLAIPVQETQYF.

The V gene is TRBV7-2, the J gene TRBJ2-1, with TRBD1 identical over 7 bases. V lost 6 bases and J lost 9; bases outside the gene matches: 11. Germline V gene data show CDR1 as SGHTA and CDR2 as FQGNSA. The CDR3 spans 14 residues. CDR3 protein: CASSGDSVLGEQFF. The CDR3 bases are TGTGCCAGCAGTGGGGACAGTGTGCTTGGTGAGCAGTTCTTC.

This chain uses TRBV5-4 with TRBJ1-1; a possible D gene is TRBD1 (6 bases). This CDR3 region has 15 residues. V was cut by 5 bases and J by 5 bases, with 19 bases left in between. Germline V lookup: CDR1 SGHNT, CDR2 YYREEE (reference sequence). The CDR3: CASRPEQGVETEAFF. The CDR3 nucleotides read TGTGCCAGCAGACCGGAACAGGGAGTAGAGACTGAAGCTTTCTTT.

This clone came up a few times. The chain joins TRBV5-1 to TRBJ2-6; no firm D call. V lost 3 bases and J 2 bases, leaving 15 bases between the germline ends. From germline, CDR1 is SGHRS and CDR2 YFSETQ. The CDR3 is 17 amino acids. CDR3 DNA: TGCGCCAGCAGCTCCCGGACCTTCTATCCTGGGGCCAACGTCCTGACTTTC. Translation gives CASSSRTFYPGANVLTF.